A single sample is the source of the 13 T cell receptor beta chains below, sequenced in a study of shared T cell receptors in the human thymus. Sequenced by immunoSEQ multiplex PCR; TCRdb stores in-frame clones only, minus some. The sample has 500,000 to 750,000 clones; 70% to 90% are singletons. The same data also went into a second study, on human thymus T cells.

The sequenced sample was thymocytes. The receptors derive from a boy under three years old with a congenital heart defect.

The V gene is TRBV28, the J gene TRBJ2-2; TRBD2 agrees at 7 bases. With V trimmed by 5 bases and J by 2 bases, 5 bases remained unmatched. CDR3 length equals 15 residues. Germline CDR1 reads MDHEN; CDR2 reads SYDVKM. The CDR3, as DNA: TGTGCCAGCAGTCCCCCAGCGGGAAACACCGGGGAGCTGTTTTTT. Translation: CASSPPAGNTGELFF. Full variable domain (outside the CDR3, taken from reference TRBV28 and TRBJ2-2): DVKVTQSSRYLVKRTGEKVFLECVQDMDHENMFWYRQDPGLGLRLIYFSYDVKMKEKGDIPEGYSVSREKKERFSLILESASTNQTSMYLCASSPPAGNTGELFFGEGSRLTVL.

This clone has only one observation. The CDR3: CASSEIAGHYEQYF. The CDR3, as DNA: TGTGCCAGCTCTGAAATAGCGGGCCACTACGAGCAGTACTTC. V and J are TRBV27 and TRBJ2-7; TRBD2 aligns across 7 bases. The CDR3 loop spans 14 amino acids. Looked up from germline, CDR1 is MNHEY and CDR2 is SMNVEV (reference sequence). V was pared by 8 bases and J by 3 bases, with 10 bases of the junction left unmatched.

This clone was recorded a few times. J is TRBJ2-1 and V is TRBV30, with 9 bases lining up with TRBD1. The CDR3 runs 11 residues. Germline CDR1 GTSNPN, CDR2 SVGIG (reference sequence). V was pared by 4 bases and J by 14 bases, with 6 bases of the junction left unmatched. For the CDR3, the DNA is TGTGCCTGGATCCGGGACAGGGTGAAGTTCTTC. Amino acid sequence: CAWIRDRVKFF.

The chain employs TRBV4-1 and TRBJ2-3; 7 nucleotides align to TRBD1. The CDR3 runs to 17 residues. V trimming: 1 base; J trimming: 2 bases; junction bases outside the gene matches: 9. Germline-derived CDR1 and CDR2 are MGHRA and YSYEKL. CDR3 loop: CASSQVFRGQDTDTQYF. For the CDR3, the DNA is TGCGCCAGCAGCCAAGTATTCCGTGGACAGGACACAGATACGCAGTATTTT.

This clone was observed a single time. The chain uses TRBV19 and TRBJ1-1; D unresolved. The germline V gene has CDR1 LNHDA and CDR2 SQIVND (reference sequence). Trimming cost V 3 bases and J 4 bases, with 6 bases left between them. This CDR3 region has 12 residues. The CDR3: CASSITGTEAFF. The CDR3 nucleotides read TGTGCCAGTAGTATCACGGGCACTGAAGCTTTCTTT.

Written as DNA, the CDR3 is TGTGCCAGCAGTTTTCACAGACAAGAGACCCAGTACTTC. Translated: CASSFHRQETQYF. The V gene is TRBV28, the J gene TRBJ2-5, with no clear D. This CDR3 region has 13 residues. CDR1 and CDR2 from the germline V gene are MDHEN and SYDVKM. V lost 3 bases and J 2 bases, leaving 7 bases between the germline ends.

The rearrangement joins TRBV5-1 to TRBJ1-4; 9 positions agree with TRBD1. V was pared by 0 bases and J by 8 bases, with 5 bases of the junction left unmatched. The V gene's germline CDR1 is SGHRS and CDR2 YFSETQ. There are 15 residues in the CDR3. The CDR3 protein is CASSLEGQGSEKLFF. Written as DNA, the CDR3 is TGCGCCAGCAGCTTGGAGGGACAGGGCTCCGAAAAACTGTTTTTT.

This clone was observed once. V usage is TRBV28 and J usage is TRBJ2-2; 10 positions agree with TRBD1. In germline, CDR1 is MDHEN, CDR2 SYDVKM. V lost 5 bases to trimming and J lost 5 bases; unmatched junction nucleotides: 8. This CDR3 has 16 amino acids. This CDR3 reads CASSRPGQGRTGELFF. For the CDR3, the DNA is TGTGCCAGCAGTAGGCCGGGACAGGGGAGGACCGGGGAGCTGTTTTTT.

The rearrangement joins TRBV27 to TRBJ2-7, with TRBD2 matching over 11 bases. The CDR3 is 17 amino acids. Looked up from germline, CDR1 is MNHEY and CDR2 is SMNVEV (reference sequence). V was clipped by 7 bases and J by 7 bases; unmatched bases: 18. CDR3 protein: CASTGLAANPPPEEQYF. The CDR3 DNA reads as TGTGCCAGCACGGGACTAGCGGCAAACCCTCCACCTGAAGAGCAGTACTTC.

The J gene is TRBJ2-1, the V gene TRBV29-1; 14 nucleotides agree with TRBD2. Germline trimming cut 6 bases from V and 7 bases from J; bases unmatched to any gene: 5. Germline CDR1 SQVTM, CDR2 ANQGSEA. This CDR3 is built from 14 residues. The CDR3 sequence is CSVPGLAGVNEQFF. DNA of the CDR3: TGCAGCGTACCGGGACTAGCGGGAGTAAATGAGCAGTTCTTC.

The chain has TRBV6-5 and TRBJ1-5, with TRBD1 matching over 7 bases. The CDR3 runs to 14 residues. Germline lookup yields CDR1 MNHEY and CDR2 SVGAGI. After removal of 5 bases from V and 2 bases from J, the junction contained 3 bases not matched to a gene. CDR3 region: CASSTGVGNQPQHF. The CDR3 DNA reads as TGTGCCAGCAGTACAGGGGTGGGCAATCAGCCCCAGCATTTT.

The chain combines TRBV7-8 with TRBJ2-7; the match to TRBD1 covers 12 bases. The CDR3 extends over 18 amino acids. From germline, CDR1 is SGHVS and CDR2 FQNEAQ. The trim removed 2 bases at V and 2 bases at J, leaving 10 bases unmatched. As DNA, the CDR3 is TGTGCCAGCAGCTTATTGGGACAGGGGGCTCCATCCCCCTACGAGCAGTACTTC. Translating it yields CASSLLGQGAPSPYEQYF. Together with reference TRBV7-8 and TRBJ2-7, the CDR3 gives the full variable domain: GAGVSQSPRYKVAKRGQDVALRCDPISGHVSLFWYQQALGQGPEFLTYFQNEAQLDKSGLPSDRFFAERPEGSVSTLKIQRTQQEDSAVYLCASSLLGQGAPSPYEQYFGPGTRLTVT.

The chain carries TRBV6-1 and TRBJ2-7; D is unresolved. Germline V gene sequence: CDR1 MNHNS, CDR2 SASEGT. CDR3 size: 13 residues. Deletions cut 4 bases from V and 7 bases from J, with 14 bases between. In nucleotides, the CDR3 is TGTGCCAGCAGTGCGACTCCTGGTCGGGAGCAGTACTTC. Residues: CASSATPGREQYF.